This paragraph reports one T cell receptor (beta chain). Its antigen is still unknown. The record originates from a study of cytomegalovirus exposure and HLA in healthy donors. The junction had 8 bases not matched to a gene; V was cut back by 2 bases and J by 0 bases. The CDR3 runs to 17 residues. Germline CDR1 and CDR2: SGHVS and FQNEAQ. Study conclusions and caveats: A link between a missense DCLRE1C variant and TCR beta V- and J-gene trimming emerged from a later analysis.

PCR was performed using 60 Vbeta and 13 Jbeta primers. Profiling relied on immunoSEQ multiplex PCR, and the TCRdb table lists in-frame clones only, not all of them. The sample carries around 130,000 clones, 78% recorded once. The sample comprised PBMCs. This TCR came from a woman younger than 35 in good health and CMV-seronegative. The chain is built from TRBV7-8 and TRBJ2-3; 7 nucleotides match TRBD2. CDR3 residues: CASSLPASGASTDTQYF. The CDR3 DNA follows: TGTGCCAGCAGCTTACCAGCTAGCGGAGCTAGCACAGATACGCAGTATTTT. Variable domain in full (rest from reference TRBV7-8 and TRBJ2-3): GAGVSQSPRYKVAKRGQDVALRCDPISGHVSLFWYQQALGQGPEFLTYFQNEAQLDKSGLPSDRFFAERPEGSVSTLKIQRTQQEDSAVYLCASSLPASGASTDTQYFGPGTRLTVL.